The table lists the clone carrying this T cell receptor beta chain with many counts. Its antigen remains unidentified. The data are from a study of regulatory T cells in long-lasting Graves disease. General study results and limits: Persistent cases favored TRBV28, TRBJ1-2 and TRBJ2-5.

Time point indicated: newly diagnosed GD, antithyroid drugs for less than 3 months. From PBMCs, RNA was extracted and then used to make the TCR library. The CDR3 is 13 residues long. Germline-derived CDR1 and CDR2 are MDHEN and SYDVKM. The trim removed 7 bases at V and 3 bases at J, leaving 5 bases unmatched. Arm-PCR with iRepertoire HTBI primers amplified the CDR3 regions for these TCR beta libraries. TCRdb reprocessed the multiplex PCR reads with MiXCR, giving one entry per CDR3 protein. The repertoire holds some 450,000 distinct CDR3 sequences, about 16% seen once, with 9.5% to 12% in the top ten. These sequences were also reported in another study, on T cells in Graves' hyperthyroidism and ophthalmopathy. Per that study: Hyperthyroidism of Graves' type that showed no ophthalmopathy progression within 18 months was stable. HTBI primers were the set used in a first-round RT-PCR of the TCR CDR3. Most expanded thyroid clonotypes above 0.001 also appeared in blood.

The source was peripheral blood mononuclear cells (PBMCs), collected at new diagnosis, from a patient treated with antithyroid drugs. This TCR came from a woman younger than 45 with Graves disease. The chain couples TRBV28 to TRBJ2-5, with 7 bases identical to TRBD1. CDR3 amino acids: CASNTGVEETQYF. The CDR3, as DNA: TGTGCCAGCAATACAGGGGTAGAAGAGACCCAGTACTTC.